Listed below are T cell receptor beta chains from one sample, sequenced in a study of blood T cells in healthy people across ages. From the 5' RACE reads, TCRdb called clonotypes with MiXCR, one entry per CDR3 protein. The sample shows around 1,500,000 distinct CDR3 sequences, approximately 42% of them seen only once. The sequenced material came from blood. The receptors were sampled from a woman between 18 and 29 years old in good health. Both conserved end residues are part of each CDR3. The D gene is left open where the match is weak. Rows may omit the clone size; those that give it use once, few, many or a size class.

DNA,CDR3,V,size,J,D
TGCAGTCTGCAGGTGTCTATGAACACTGAAGCTTTCTTT,CSLQVSMNTEAFF,TRBV29-1,.,TRBJ1-1,.
TGTGCCAGCAGCTTAAAATACGAGGCCGGCCACAATGAGCAGTTCTTC,CASSLKYEAGHNEQFF,TRBV7-3,.,TRBJ2-1,.
TGTGCCAGCAGGCCGGGACTACGTTACGAGCAGTACTTC,CASRPGLRYEQYF,TRBV7-2,.,TRBJ2-7,TRBD2
TGCAGTGCCCCCCTAGGGGGCGGTCAGCCCCAGCATTTT,CSAPLGGGQPQHF,TRBV20-1,.,TRBJ1-5,TRBD1
TGTGCCAGCAGCAAGAGCGGGGGCTCCTACAATGAGCAGTTCTTC,CASSKSGGSYNEQFF,TRBV7-2,few,TRBJ2-1,TRBD2
TGTGCCAGCAGCCTCGGACAGCCCTATAATTCACCCCTCCACTTT,CASSLGQPYNSPLHF,TRBV7-9,.,TRBJ1-6,.
TGTGCCAGCAGTTACACAGGGATGGATGGCTACACCTTC,CASSYTGMDGYTF,TRBV6-5,.,TRBJ1-2,.
TGTGCCAGCAGCTCTCGGGGTAGCTCCTATAATTCACCCCTCCACTTT,CASSSRGSSYNSPLHF,TRBV6-5,.,TRBJ1-6,.
TGCAGTGCTAGAGATGTGGCAGGCGGGGTTCTGAACACTGAAGCTTTCTTT,CSARDVAGGVLNTEAFF,TRBV20-1,.,TRBJ1-1,.
TGCAGTGCTAGGGAGCAGGGGAAGCGGGAGCAGTACTTC,CSAREQGKREQYF,TRBV20-1,.,TRBJ2-5,TRBD2
TGCAGTGCTAGCTCGGGAAAGGATCGCGAGCAGTACTTC,CSASSGKDREQYF,TRBV20-1,.,TRBJ2-7,.
TGTGCCAGCAGCGCCCGCGTTGACACTGAAGCTTTCTTT,CASSARVDTEAFF,TRBV9,.,TRBJ1-1,.
TGCAGTGCTAGGGCTGGCGAAAGCTCCTACAATGAGCAGTTCTTC,CSARAGESSYNEQFF,TRBV20-1,few,TRBJ2-1,.
TGTGCCAGCAGCCTCGATACAGGTCTCAATCAGCCCCAGCATTTT,CASSLDTGLNQPQHF,TRBV3-1,.,TRBJ1-5,.
TGTGCCAGCAGCCAAAGGGGGCGGAACGAGCAGTACTTC,CASSQRGRNEQYF,TRBV3-1,.,TRBJ2-7,TRBD1
TGTGCCAGCAGCCAAGCACGGGGGGACATTCAGTACTTC,CASSQARGDIQYF,TRBV14,few,TRBJ2-4,TRBD2
TGTGCCAGCAGCCAAGGACCCTTAGCCAAAAACATTCAGTACTTC,CASSQGPLAKNIQYF,TRBV3-1,few,TRBJ2-4,.
TGTGCCAGCAGTACACAGGCGGGAGTCGCGTACGAGCAGTACTTC,CASSTQAGVAYEQYF,TRBV5-5,.,TRBJ2-7,TRBD2
TGTGCCATCAGCTCGACATACTCCTACAATGAGCAGTTCTTC,CAISSTYSYNEQFF,TRBV10-3,.,TRBJ2-1,.
TGTGCCAGCAGCGTAGACGGGAGGGATGAGTTCTTC,CASSVDGRDEFF,TRBV9,.,TRBJ2-1,TRBD2
TGTGCCAGCAGAGCCTCCGGGGTTTCCTACAATGAGCAGTTCTTC,CASRASGVSYNEQFF,TRBV2,.,TRBJ2-1,.
TGTGCCAGCAGCCCCTATGAAAGGTGGAAAAGCGAGAACACAGATACGCAGTATTTT,CASSPYERWKSENTDTQYF,TRBV11-1,.,TRBJ2-3,.
TGCGCCAGCAGCTTGGGACTAGCGGATGACACAGATACGCAGTATTTT,CASSLGLADDTDTQYF,TRBV5-1,once,TRBJ2-3,TRBD2
TGTGCCAGCAGCCAACCCGGGACAGGGTACAATGAGCAGTTCTTC,CASSQPGTGYNEQFF,TRBV3-1,few,TRBJ2-1,TRBD1
TGTGCCAGCAGTTTATCGGTCAGGGGAACCTACGAGCAGTACTTC,CASSLSVRGTYEQYF,TRBV27,.,TRBJ2-7,.
TGTGCCTGGAGCGGGCAGGTAAATGAGCAGTTCTTC,CAWSGQVNEQFF,TRBV30,.,TRBJ2-1,.
TGCAGTGCTGACGGAGCATACCAAGAGACCCAGTACTTC,CSADGAYQETQYF,TRBV20-1,few,TRBJ2-5,.
TGCAGTGCTATCGGCAATGAGCAGTTCTTC,CSAIGNEQFF,TRBV20-1,few,TRBJ2-1,.
TGTGCCACCTCGGGACAGGGTCTCTATGGCTACACCTTC,CATSGQGLYGYTF,TRBV27,.,TRBJ1-2,TRBD1
TGTGCCAGCAGTTACTCCCGCAATCAGCCCCAGCATTTT,CASSYSRNQPQHF,TRBV6-5,few,TRBJ1-5,.
TGCGCCAGCAGCCTCCGGACAGGGGACTTGAACACTGAATCTTTCTTT,CASSLRTGDLNTESFF,TRBV5-1,.,TRBJ1-1,TRBD1
TGTGCCAGCAGCCAAGATAAGAGGACAGGGTTTCCTGAAGCTTTCTTT,CASSQDKRTGFPEAFF,TRBV14,once,TRBJ1-1,TRBD1
TGTGCCAGCAGCTTGTACCCAGGCAGCTCTGGAAACACCATATATTTT,CASSLYPGSSGNTIYF,TRBV5-6,.,TRBJ1-3,.
TGCGCCAGCAGCGCGGGGACCTCCTATGGCTACACCTTC,CASSAGTSYGYTF,TRBV5-1,many,TRBJ1-2,.
TGTGCCAGCAGTTACTCCCCCTCGCTCACCTACGAGCAGTACTTC,CASSYSPSLTYEQYF,TRBV6-2/TRBV6-3,few,TRBJ2-7,.